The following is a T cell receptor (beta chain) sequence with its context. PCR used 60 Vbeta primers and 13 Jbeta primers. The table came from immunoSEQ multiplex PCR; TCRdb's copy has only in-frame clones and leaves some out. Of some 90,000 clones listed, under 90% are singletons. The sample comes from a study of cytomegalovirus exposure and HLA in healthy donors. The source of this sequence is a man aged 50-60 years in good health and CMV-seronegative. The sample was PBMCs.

The CDR3 spells CASSSRPGNEQFF. The CDR3 DNA reads TGTGCCAGCAGCAGCCGGCCGGGCAATGAGCAGTTCTTC. The chain combines TRBV28 with TRBJ2-1; D gene ambiguous. V was clipped by 6 bases and J by 6 bases, with 12 bases between them. CDR1 and CDR2 (germline): MDHEN, SYDVKM. CDR3 length: 13 residues.